This entry lists 11 T cell receptor beta chains sequenced from one sample in a study of blood T cell repertoires in COVID-19. The assay was immunoSEQ multiplex PCR, and TCRdb's table has in-frame clones only and misses some. In the table there are 15,000 to 18,000 clones, around 86% of which are singletons. What was sequenced was peripheral blood. These receptors were obtained from an elderly man with active or convalescent COVID-19.

The chain couples TRBV2 to TRBJ2-2; D remains ambiguous. The CDR3 length is 15 residues. V was shortened by 3 bases and J by 3 bases, with 11 bases between the two germline ends. Germline CDR1 SNHLY, CDR2 FYNNEI. CDR3 DNA: TGTGCCAGCAGTGAGAGGAGACCCGACACCGGGGAGCTGTTTTTT. Encoded protein: CASSERRPDTGELFF.

The V call is TRBV7-9, the J call TRBJ1-5; D gene ambiguous. The V gene's germline CDR1 is SEHNR and CDR2 FQNEAQ (reference sequence). This CDR3 is 13 amino acids long. Deletions cut 6 bases from V and 6 bases from J, with 12 bases between. This CDR3 reads CASSLMSGQPQHF. In DNA, the CDR3 is TGTGCCAGCAGTCTTATGTCGGGTCAGCCCCAGCATTTT. Full variable domain (outside the CDR3, taken from reference TRBV7-9 and TRBJ1-5): DTGVSQNPRHKITKRGQNVTFRCDPISEHNRLYWYRQTLGQGPEFLTYFQNEAQLEKSRLLSDRFSAERPKGSFSTLEIQRTEQGDSAMYLCASSLMSGQPQHFGDGTRLSIL.

The gene calls are TRBV7-8 and TRBJ2-1; D unresolved. V was cut by 3 bases and J by 4 bases, with 7 bases left in between. This CDR3 region has 13 residues. Germline CDR1 and CDR2: SGHVS and FQNEAQ. The CDR3 reads CASSLGQYNEQFF. CDR3 coding DNA: TGTGCCAGCAGCTTGGGCCAATACAATGAGCAGTTCTTC.

The chain has TRBV3-1 (or the pseudogene TRBV3-2) and TRBJ2-3, with TRBD1 matching over 8 bases. The germline V gene has CDR1 LGHDT and CDR2 YNNKEL (reference sequence). The V and J ends lost 6 bases and 6 bases, in that order; junction bases with no gene match: 8. The CDR3 sequence is 14 residues long. The CDR3 protein is CASRAGGPGDTQYF. The CDR3 nucleotides are TGTGCCAGCAGGGCAGGGGGCCCCGGGGATACGCAGTATTTT.

The V and J genes are TRBV5-1 and TRBJ2-5, with 10 bases lining up with TRBD1. Germline CDR1 is SGHRS and CDR2 is YFSETQ. The CDR3 runs 15 residues. Trimming cost V 7 bases and J 3 bases; bases outside gene matches: 9. CDR3 DNA: TGCGCCAGCGGTTATGCCGGGACAGGGGAAGAGACCCAGTACTTC. Encoded protein: CASGYAGTGEETQYF.

The genes are TRBV27 and TRBJ2-5; TRBD2 matches at 8 bases. In germline, CDR1 is MNHEY, CDR2 SMNVEV (reference sequence). CDR3 length equals 16 residues. J was trimmed by 3 bases and V by 1 base; bases with no gene match: 7. The CDR3 DNA reads as TGTGCCAGCAGTTTATTACGGGGGGGCCGGGAAGAGACCCAGTACTTC. This encodes CASSLLRGGREETQYF.

The chain recombines TRBV6-1 with TRBJ1-4, with D possibly being TRBD1 (5 bases). Germline CDR1 MNHNS, CDR2 SASEGT. Trimming cost V 0 bases and J 3 bases, with 14 bases left between them. The length of the CDR3 is 17 residues. CDR3 DNA: TGTGCCAGCAGTGAAGCGGACCGGGGGGTGGCTAATGAAAAACTGTTTTTT. Protein: CASSEADRGVANEKLFF.

The rearrangement uses TRBV13 and TRBJ1-1, with D possibly matching TRBD1 (6 bases). Deletions cut 0 bases from V and 0 bases from J, with 11 bases between. The CDR3 has 16 amino acids. Germline V gives CDR1 PRHDT, CDR2 FYEKMQ (reference sequence). In DNA form, the CDR3 reads TGTGCCAGCAGCTTAGGGCAGGGGCCCATGAACACTGAAGCTTTCTTT. This translates into CASSLGQGPMNTEAFF.

The chain carries TRBV3-1 (or the pseudogene TRBV3-2) and TRBJ1-6; D might be TRBD1 (5 bases). This CDR3 is 16 amino acids long. The V gene's germline CDR1 is LGHDT and CDR2 YNNKEL (reference sequence). V shed 2 bases and J shed 7 bases, with 15 bases lying between them. In DNA, the CDR3 is TGTGCCAGCAGCCAATCAGCCGGGACTGTAAATTCACCCCTCCACTTT. Amino acids: CASSQSAGTVNSPLHF.

The rearrangement joins TRBV7-2 to TRBJ2-3, with a tentative D call TRBD2 (7 bases). Looked up from germline, CDR1 is SGHTA and CDR2 is FQGNSA. V gave up 1 base and J gave up 2 bases, with 10 bases separating them. The CDR3 has 15 amino acids. CDR3 region: CASSLVGGPTDTQYF. The CDR3 region has the DNA TGTGCCAGCAGCTTAGTGGGGGGGCCCACAGATACGCAGTATTTT.

V usage is TRBV7-2 and J usage is TRBJ1-5; D ambiguous. Between the trimmed V and J ends, which lost 5 bases and 2 bases, there was a span of 13 bases. The germline CDR1 and CDR2 sequences are SGHTA and FQGNSA. CDR3 length equals 15 residues. The chain's CDR3 is CASSPEPGGNQPQHF. The DNA of the CDR3 is TGTGCCAGCAGCCCGGAACCCGGGGGCAATCAGCCCCAGCATTTT.